One sample yielded the 17 T cell receptor beta chains listed below, sequenced in a study of blood T cell repertoires in COVID-19. Clones were read by immunoSEQ multiplex PCR, and TCRdb kept only the in-frame ones, dropping some. The sample lists over 200,000 clones; about 90% were seen once. The sample comprised peripheral blood. The receptors shown here come from a woman in her twenties or thirties who had recovered from COVID-19.

The genes are TRBV6-5 and TRBJ2-7; possible D gene TRBD2, 6 bases. This CDR3 has 15 residues. CDR1 and CDR2 (germline): MNHEY, SVGAGI. Trimming pared 6 bases from V and 6 bases from J, leaving 21 bases between. The CDR3 loop is CASRSGWGLQGEQYF. The CDR3 bases are TGTGCCAGCAGGTCCGGGTGGGGACTGCAAGGCGAGCAGTACTTC.

The chain recombines TRBV7-3 with TRBJ2-2; TRBD2 matches at 13 bases. V trimming: 4 bases; J trimming: 5 bases; junction bases outside the gene matches: 10. Germline CDR1 and CDR2: SGHTA and FQGTGA. This CDR3 comprises 18 residues. DNA for the CDR3: TGTGCCAGCAGCTCGCCGGGAGGGACTAGCGGGGTTACCGGGGAGCTGTTTTTT. The encoded protein is CASSSPGGTSGVTGELFF.

The V call is TRBV7-3, the J call TRBJ1-6; D possibly corresponds to TRBD1 (6 bases). Trimming removed 5 bases at V and 10 bases at J, with 12 bases between. CDR3 length: 13 residues. Looked up from germline, CDR1 is SGHTA and CDR2 is FQGTGA. In DNA, the CDR3 is TGTGCCAGCAGCAGCTACAGGGACTCACCCCTCCACTTT. It translates to CASSSYRDSPLHF.

The chain links TRBV15 to TRBJ2-7, with 8 bases identical to TRBD1. The germline CDR1 and CDR2 sequences are LNHNV and YYDKDF (reference sequence). J lost 5 bases, V lost 1 base, and 7 bases had no gene match. The CDR3 loop spans 15 amino acids. CDR3 nucleotides: TGTGCCACCAGCAGAGGTGGACAGGGTATCCACGAGCAGTACTTC. Translation gives CATSRGGQGIHEQYF.

The V and J genes are TRBV27 and TRBJ1-5; possible D gene TRBD1, 6 bases. The CDR3 sequence is 16 residues long. Deletions cut 4 bases from V and 4 bases from J, with 17 bases between. Germline assignment: CDR1 MNHEY and CDR2 SMNVEV (reference sequence). The CDR3 bases are TGTGCCAGCAGTTCAGGAGTCAGGGGCGGGAATCAGCCCCAGCATTTT. Its protein product is CASSSGVRGGNQPQHF.

This sequence joins TRBV10-1 and TRBJ1-5; no clear D. The germline gives CDR1 WNHNN, CDR2 SYGVQD (reference sequence). The CDR3 totals 17 residues. The V and J ends lost 6 bases and 2 bases respectively, with 20 bases between them. CDR3 nucleotides: TGCGCCAGCAGGACGGGGATAGGGAAAGTAGGCAATCAGCCCCAGCATTTT. Residues: CASRTGIGKVGNQPQHF.

The chain combines TRBV7-2 with TRBJ2-5, with 8 nucleotides matching TRBD1. The CDR3 loop spans 13 amino acids. Trimming at V came to 5 bases and at J to 5 bases, leaving 4 bases not matched to a gene. Germline lookup yields CDR1 SGHTA and CDR2 FQGNSA. The CDR3 bases are TGTGCCAGCAGCCTGACAGGGGCGGAGACCCAGTACTTC. Its translation: CASSLTGAETQYF.

Only a few counts were recorded for this clone. The chain is built from TRBV13 and TRBJ1-1; the match to TRBD1 covers 10 bases. V lost 4 bases and J lost 3; bases outside the gene matches: 8. The V gene's germline CDR1 is PRHDT and CDR2 FYEKMQ (reference sequence). The CDR3 length is 16 residues. The CDR3 DNA reads TGTGCCAGCAGCTCGCGGACAGGGGGTTTCCACACTGAAGCTTTCTTT. This encodes CASSSRTGGFHTEAFF.

V gene TRBV7-9 combines with J gene TRBJ1-4, with a possible D match to TRBD1 (5 bases). Germline assignment: CDR1 SEHNR and CDR2 FQNEAQ (reference sequence). Trimming left V 7 bases short and J 5 bases short, with 17 bases between. This CDR3 spans 15 amino acids. CDR3 residues: CASTAQGRENEKLFF. DNA for the CDR3: TGTGCCAGCACCGCCCAGGGCCGAGAAAATGAAAAACTGTTTTTT.

V and J are TRBV27 and TRBJ2-3; TRBD2 might be the D (6 bases). The CDR3 runs to 14 residues. From germline, CDR1 is MNHEY and CDR2 SMNVEV (reference sequence). Trimming pared 2 bases from V and 5 bases from J, leaving 11 bases between. CDR3 protein: CASSLAAGKDTQYF. The CDR3 bases are TGTGCCAGCAGTTTAGCAGCGGGTAAAGATACGCAGTATTTT.

This clone has only one observation. The chain links TRBV4-1 to TRBJ1-6; 7 positions agree with TRBD1. The length of the CDR3 is 14 residues. The junction had 7 bases not matched to a gene; V was cut back by 3 bases and J by 11 bases. Germline-derived CDR1 and CDR2 are MGHRA and YSYEKL. In nucleotides, the CDR3 is TGCGCCAGCAGCCATGAGGACAGGCCGGCACCCCTCCACTTT. Translating gives CASSHEDRPAPLHF.

V gene TRBV7-6 combines with J gene TRBJ1-4, with D perhaps TRBD1 (5 bases). Germline V gene data show CDR1 as SGHVS and CDR2 as FNYEAQ. The V end lost 2 bases, the J end lost 5 bases, and 12 bases lay between the germline ends. This CDR3 is 15 amino acids long. CDR3 sequence: CASSLYSRVNEKLFF. The CDR3 region has the DNA TGTGCCAGCAGCTTATATTCCAGGGTCAATGAAAAACTGTTTTTT.

V gene TRBV4-2 combines with J gene TRBJ1-5; D is possibly TRBD1 (5 bases). Looked up from germline, CDR1 is LGHNA and CDR2 is YNFKEQ. There are 17 residues in the CDR3. V was shortened by 0 bases and J by 4 bases, with 16 bases between the two germline ends. As DNA, the CDR3 is TGTGCCAGCAGCCAAGAGACAGCCCGGGCCACGAATCAGCCCCAGCATTTT. Encoded protein: CASSQETARATNQPQHF.

The chain joins TRBV7-3 to TRBJ2-5, with 7 bases fitting TRBD2. Unmatched junction bases numbered 7, after V lost 4 bases and J lost 5 bases. Germline loops: CDR1 SGHTA, CDR2 FQGTGA. The length of the CDR3 is 14 residues. CDR3 loop: CASSSSGVGETQYF. As DNA, the CDR3 is TGTGCCAGCAGCTCAAGCGGGGTAGGGGAGACCCAGTACTTC.

This clone was observed a few times. The chain carries TRBV3-1 (or the pseudogene TRBV3-2) and TRBJ2-7; D gene uncertain. Trimming left V 0 bases short and J 0 bases short, with 6 bases between. CDR3 length equals 14 residues. Germline loops: CDR1 LGHDT, CDR2 YNNKEL (reference sequence). The CDR3 loop reads CASSQDLSSYEQYF. The CDR3 coding sequence is TGTGCCAGCAGCCAAGATTTATCCTCCTACGAGCAGTACTTC.

The chain couples TRBV12-3 or TRBV12-4 to TRBJ2-2, with a weak D call TRBD1 (6 bases). V lost 1 base to trimming and J lost 7 bases, with 7 bases between them. This CDR3 has 13 residues. CDR3 residues: CASSLVGGGELFF. CDR3 in DNA: TGTGCCAGCAGTTTAGTAGGGGGCGGGGAGCTGTTTTTT.

The chain uses TRBV7-8 and TRBJ2-7; weak D call: TRBD1 (7 bases). V lost 4 bases and J 5 bases, leaving 18 bases between the germline ends. This CDR3 spans 15 amino acids. Germline-derived CDR1 and CDR2 are SGHVS and FQNEAQ. The CDR3 region is CASSSRTGSGHEQYF. CDR3 DNA sequence: TGTGCCAGCAGCTCAAGGACAGGTAGCGGCCACGAGCAGTACTTC.